The present T cell receptor (beta chain) was sequenced within a study of blood T cell repertoires in COVID-19. Germline CDR1 is SGHNT and CDR2 is YYREEE (reference sequence). V trimming: 1 base; J trimming: 0 bases; junction bases outside the gene matches: 3. The CDR3 totals 17 residues. Profiled with immunoSEQ multiplex PCR; TCRdb holds only in-frame clones, not every one. Of 270,000 or so clones in the sample, around nine tenths were seen once. The source of this sequence is a woman aged 18-30 years who had recovered from COVID-19. Source material: PBMCs or T cells enriched from blood (not recorded which). The chain carries TRBV5-4 and TRBJ2-6; 8 bases map to TRBD1. CDR3 coding DNA: TGTGCCAGCAGCTTGCCTACAGGGGGCTCTGGGGCCAACGTCCTGACTTTC. Protein: CASSLPTGGSGANVLTF.